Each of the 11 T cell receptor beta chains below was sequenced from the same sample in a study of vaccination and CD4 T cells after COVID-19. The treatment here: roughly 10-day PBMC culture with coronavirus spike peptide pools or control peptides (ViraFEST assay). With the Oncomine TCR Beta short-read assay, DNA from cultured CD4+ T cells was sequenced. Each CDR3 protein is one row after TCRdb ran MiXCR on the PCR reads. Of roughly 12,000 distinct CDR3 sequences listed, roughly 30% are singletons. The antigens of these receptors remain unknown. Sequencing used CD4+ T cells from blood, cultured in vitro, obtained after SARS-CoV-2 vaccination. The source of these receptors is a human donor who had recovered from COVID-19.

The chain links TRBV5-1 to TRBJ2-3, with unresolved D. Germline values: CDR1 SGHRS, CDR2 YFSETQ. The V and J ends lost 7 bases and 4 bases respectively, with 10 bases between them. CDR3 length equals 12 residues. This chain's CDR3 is CASGTGSDTQYF. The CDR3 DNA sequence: TGCGCCAGCGGTACGGGTTCAGATACGCAGTATTTT.

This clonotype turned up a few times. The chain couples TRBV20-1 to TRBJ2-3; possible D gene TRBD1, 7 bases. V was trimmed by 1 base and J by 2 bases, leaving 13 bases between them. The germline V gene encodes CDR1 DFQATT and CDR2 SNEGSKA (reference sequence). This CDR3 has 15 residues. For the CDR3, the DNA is TGCAGTGCTAGAGTGGAGGGGGCCCTCACAGATACGCAGTATTTT. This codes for CSARVEGALTDTQYF.

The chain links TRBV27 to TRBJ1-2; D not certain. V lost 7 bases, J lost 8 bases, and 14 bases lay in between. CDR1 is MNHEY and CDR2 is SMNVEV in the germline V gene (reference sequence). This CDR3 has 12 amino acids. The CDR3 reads CASKSAARGYTF. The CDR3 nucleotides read TGTGCCAGCAAGTCCGCAGCTAGGGGCTACACCTTC.

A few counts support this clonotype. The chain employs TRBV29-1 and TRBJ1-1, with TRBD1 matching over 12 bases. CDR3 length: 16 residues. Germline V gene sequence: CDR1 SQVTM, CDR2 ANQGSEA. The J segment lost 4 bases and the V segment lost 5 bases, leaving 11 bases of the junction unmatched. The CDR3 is CSVIIPGQGAPTEAFF. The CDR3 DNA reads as TGCAGCGTTATTATACCGGGACAGGGGGCGCCCACTGAAGCTTTCTTT.

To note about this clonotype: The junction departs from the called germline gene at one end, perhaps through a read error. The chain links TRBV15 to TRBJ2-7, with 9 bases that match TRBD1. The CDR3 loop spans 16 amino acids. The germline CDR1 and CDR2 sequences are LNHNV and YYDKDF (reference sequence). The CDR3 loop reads CATSGTGQGHFYVQYF. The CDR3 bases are TGTGCCACCAGTGGAACGGGACAGGGACATTTCTACGTGCAGTACTTC.

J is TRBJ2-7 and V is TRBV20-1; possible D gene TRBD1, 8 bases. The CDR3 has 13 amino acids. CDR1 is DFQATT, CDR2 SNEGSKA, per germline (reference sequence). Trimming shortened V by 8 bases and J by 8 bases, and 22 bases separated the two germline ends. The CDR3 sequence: CSQSGQGGFQQYF. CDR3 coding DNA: TGCAGTCAGTCAGGACAGGGAGGGTTTCAGCAGTACTTC.

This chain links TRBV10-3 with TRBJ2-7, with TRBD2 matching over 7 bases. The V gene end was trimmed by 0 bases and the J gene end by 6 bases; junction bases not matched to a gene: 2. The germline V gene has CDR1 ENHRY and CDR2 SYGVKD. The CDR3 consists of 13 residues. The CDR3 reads CAISESGRSEQYF. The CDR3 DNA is TGTGCCATCAGTGAGTCCGGGAGGTCCGAGCAGTACTTC.

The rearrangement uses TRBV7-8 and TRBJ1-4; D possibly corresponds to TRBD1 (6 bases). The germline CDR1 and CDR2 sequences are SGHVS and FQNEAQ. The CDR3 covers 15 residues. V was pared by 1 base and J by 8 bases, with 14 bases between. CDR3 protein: CASSLGGHTREKLFF. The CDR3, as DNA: TGTGCCAGCAGCTTAGGGGGACACACAAGAGAAAAACTGTTTTTT.

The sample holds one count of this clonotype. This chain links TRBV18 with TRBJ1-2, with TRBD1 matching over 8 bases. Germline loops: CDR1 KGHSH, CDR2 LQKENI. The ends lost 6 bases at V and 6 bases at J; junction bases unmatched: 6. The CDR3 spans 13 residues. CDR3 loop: CASSADRGNGYTF. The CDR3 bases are TGTGCCAGCTCTGCTGACAGGGGTAATGGCTACACCTTC.

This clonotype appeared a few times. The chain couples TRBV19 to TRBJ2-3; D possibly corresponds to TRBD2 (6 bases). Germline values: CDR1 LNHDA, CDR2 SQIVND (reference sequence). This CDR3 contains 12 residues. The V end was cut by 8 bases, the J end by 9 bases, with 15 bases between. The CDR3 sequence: CASRWGEGTQYF. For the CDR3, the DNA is TGTGCCAGTCGGTGGGGGGAAGGCACGCAGTATTTT.

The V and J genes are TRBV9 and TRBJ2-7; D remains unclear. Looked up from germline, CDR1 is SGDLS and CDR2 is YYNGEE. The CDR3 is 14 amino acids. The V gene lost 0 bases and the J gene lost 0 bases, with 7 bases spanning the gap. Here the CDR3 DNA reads TGTGCCAGCAGCGTAGATCTTCTCTCCTACGAGCAGTACTTC. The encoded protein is CASSVDLLSYEQYF.